This T cell receptor (beta chain) was observed in a study of technical replicates of blood from a few donors. The length of the CDR3 is 14 residues. CDR1 is MGHRA, CDR2 YSYEKL, per germline. The J segment lost 0 bases and the V segment lost 5 bases, leaving 3 bases of the junction unmatched. This table comes from immunoSEQ multiplex PCR, and its TCRdb copy is limited to in-frame clones, with some not included. The repertoire has 80,000 to 100,000 clones, around 96% of them found once; the top ten carry approximately 0.33%. Material: T cells isolated from PBMCs. V usage is TRBV4-1 and J usage is TRBJ1-1; 7 bases agree with TRBD1. The sequence derives from a human donor in good health. In DNA, the CDR3 is TGCGCCAGCAGCAAGACAGGGCTGAACACTGAAGCTTTCTTT. Its translation: CASSKTGLNTEAFF.